One sample yielded the 19 T cell receptor beta chains listed below, sequenced in a study of PD-1 blockade in classical Hodgkin lymphoma. The sample's time point: cycle 4 day 1 (C4D1), after about 6 weeks of nivolumab. Relapses following autologous stem cell transplantation were seen in all patients, with brentuximab vedotin exposure varying. Only in-frame clones appear in the TCRdb table, and some are missing; sequencing was by immunoSEQ multiplex PCR. The table has some 93,000 clones, roughly 78% seen once. The sequencing used peripheral blood mononuclear cells (PBMCs), collected before the fourth cycle of nivolumab. The receptor set was obtained from a human donor with classical Hodgkin lymphoma.

The chain carries TRBV19 and TRBJ1-5; D is ambiguous. The CDR3 spans 15 residues. Per the germline V gene, CDR1 is LNHDA and CDR2 is SQIVND (reference sequence). V lost 4 bases and J 7 bases, leaving 17 bases between the germline ends. The CDR3 DNA follows: TGTGCCAGTAGTAGGTTCCGCCAGGCCGGGCAGCCCCAGCATTTT. This codes for CASSRFRQAGQPQHF.

The V call is TRBV5-1, the J call TRBJ1-1; 10 nucleotides agree with TRBD1. CDR3 length: 15 amino acids. V dropped 5 bases and J dropped 5; count of bases not matched to a gene: 9. CDR1 is SGHRS, CDR2 YFSETQ, per germline. As DNA, the CDR3 is TGCGCCAGCAGTAACGGGGACAGGGGAGGGACTGAAGCTTTCTTT. This encodes CASSNGDRGGTEAFF.

This clone is labeled medium-sized. The chain is built from TRBV7-2 and TRBJ1-2; D ambiguous. The V gene lost 3 bases and the J gene lost 0 bases, with 8 bases spanning the gap. The V gene's germline CDR1 is SGHTA and CDR2 FQGNSA. This CDR3 contains 14 residues. The CDR3 loop is CASSLDIANYGYTF. The DNA for the CDR3 is TGTGCCAGCAGCTTGGATATCGCTAACTATGGCTACACCTTC.

For this clone: Other DNA sequences in the sample encode the same CDR3. The CDR3 DNA reads as TGTGCCAGCAGTTATCGGACCGGGAATCAGCCCCAGCATTTT. Amino acids: CASSYRTGNQPQHF. This chain connects TRBV6-6 to TRBJ1-5; D is unclear. Germline CDR1 and CDR2: MNHNY and SVGAGI (reference sequence). The V end lost 3 bases, the J end lost 4 bases, and 10 bases lay between the germline ends. The CDR3 is made up of 14 amino acids.

The rearrangement uses TRBV28 and TRBJ2-7; TRBD2 is a possible D gene (6 bases). Germline CDR1 is MDHEN and CDR2 is SYDVKM. CDR3 length: 15 residues. V was trimmed by 5 bases and J by 0 bases, leaving 14 bases between them. The CDR3 sequence: CASSVAGSLSYEQYF. CDR3 DNA: TGTGCCAGCAGTGTGGCCGGGAGTCTCTCCTACGAGCAGTACTTC.

This chain links TRBV5-1 with TRBJ2-3; D gene ambiguous. The CDR3 consists of 15 residues. Germline V gives CDR1 SGHRS, CDR2 YFSETQ. V lost 4 bases, J lost 2 bases, and 14 bases lay in between. The DNA of the CDR3 is TGCGCCAGCAGCGTACAAATAACACCCACAGATACGCAGTATTTT. It codes for CASSVQITPTDTQYF.

This sequence joins TRBV9 and TRBJ1-1; a weak D match, TRBD1 (6 bases). This CDR3 contains 17 residues. CDR1 and CDR2 from the germline V gene are SGDLS and YYNGEE. Trimming removed 4 bases at V and 0 bases at J, with 19 bases between. The CDR3 region has the DNA TGTGCCAGCAGCCCCAGGGGTGGGAGGGATTTGAACACTGAAGCTTTCTTT. It yields the protein CASSPRGGRDLNTEAFF.

The rearrangement joins TRBV19 to TRBJ2-6, with a weak D call TRBD1 (6 bases). The germline V gene has CDR1 LNHDA and CDR2 SQIVND (reference sequence). The CDR3 is made up of 16 amino acids. V dropped 4 bases and J dropped 0 bases, with 10 bases sitting between them. CDR3 sequence: CASSTYRDSGANVLTF. The CDR3 DNA reads TGTGCCAGTAGTACCTACAGGGACTCTGGGGCCAACGTCCTGACTTTC.

This sequence joins TRBV19 and TRBJ2-7; TRBD2 matches 8 bases. The length of the CDR3 is 15 residues. V dropped 2 bases and J dropped 4; count of bases not matched to a gene: 7. Germline values: CDR1 LNHDA, CDR2 SQIVND (reference sequence). The CDR3 bases are TGTGCCAGTAGTATACCCCGGGAGGGAATTTACGAGCAGTACTTC. Its protein is CASSIPREGIYEQYF.

This chain joins TRBV7-9 and TRBJ1-1; possible D gene TRBD1, 6 bases. The V and J ends lost 5 bases and 10 bases respectively, with 20 bases between them. The CDR3 consists of 14 residues. Germline CDR1 and CDR2: SEHNR and FQNEAQ (reference sequence). CDR3 sequence reads: CASSPVMGAPRAFF. The CDR3 coding sequence is TGTGCCAGCAGCCCGGTGATGGGGGCTCCTAGAGCTTTCTTT.

The chain is built from TRBV19 and TRBJ1-2, with 7 positions matching TRBD1. The J segment lost 4 bases and the V segment lost 5 bases, leaving 7 bases of the junction unmatched. CDR1 is LNHDA and CDR2 is SQIVND in the germline V gene (reference sequence). The CDR3 is 14 residues long. The DNA for the CDR3 is TGTGCCAGTAGTCAAGACAGGGCCGCCTATGGCTACACCTTC. Its translation is CASSQDRAAYGYTF.

This chain uses TRBV2 with TRBJ2-7; 9 nucleotides match TRBD1. Looked up from germline, CDR1 is SNHLY and CDR2 is FYNNEI. The CDR3 length is 13 residues. V was pared by 7 bases and J by 1 base, with 2 bases of the junction left unmatched. The CDR3 loop reads CASTDRGSYEQYF. The CDR3 DNA sequence: TGTGCCAGCACTGACAGGGGGTCCTACGAGCAGTACTTC.

The gene calls are TRBV7-8 and TRBJ1-1; unclear D gene. V was trimmed by 2 bases and J by 1 base, leaving 11 bases between them. The CDR3 is 15 amino acids. The germline V gene has CDR1 SGHVS and CDR2 FQNEAQ. CDR3 nucleotide sequence: TGTGCCAGCAGCTTAATCGGGCAGGCGAACACTGAAGCTTTCTTT. Translating gives CASSLIGQANTEAFF.

The V gene is TRBV10-3, the J gene TRBJ2-3; D is unresolved. This CDR3 is 11 amino acids long. Germline V gene data show CDR1 as ENHRY and CDR2 as SYGVKD. Trimming pared 4 bases from V and 4 bases from J, leaving 3 bases between. CDR3 protein: CAISVSDTQYF. CDR3 sequence (DNA): TGTGCCATCAGTGTGTCAGATACGCAGTATTTT.

A few counts support this clone. The chain is built from TRBV7-8 and TRBJ1-2; D is undetermined. V lost 2 bases and J lost 8, with 9 bases in between. The CDR3 covers 12 residues. Germline V gene sequence: CDR1 SGHVS, CDR2 FQNEAQ. The CDR3 protein is CASSLSTSGYTF. The CDR3 bases are TGTGCCAGCAGCTTATCGACGTCGGGCTACACCTTC.

V is TRBV6-5 and J is TRBJ1-5; D gene ambiguous. The CDR3 spans 14 residues. CDR1 and CDR2 from the germline V gene are MNHEY and SVGAGI. Trimming cost V 6 bases and J 3 bases, with 12 bases left between them. The CDR3 DNA reads as TGTGCCAGCAGGATGGGGAACTACAATCAGCCCCAGCATTTT. Residues: CASRMGNYNQPQHF.

The J gene is TRBJ2-1, the V gene TRBV5-8; TRBD2 agrees at 7 bases. CDR1 and CDR2 from the germline V gene are SGHTS and YDEGEE. Trimming removed 7 bases from V and 2 bases from J; junction bases left unmatched: 6. The CDR3 is made up of 14 amino acids. This CDR3 is CASSSGRPYNEQFF. The CDR3, as DNA: TGTGCCAGCTCATCCGGGAGGCCCTACAATGAGCAGTTCTTC.

In this sample, this clone turned up a few times. This sequence joins TRBV7-8 and TRBJ1-4, with TRBD1 as a possible D gene (5 bases). The V end was cut by 0 bases, the J end by 7 bases, with 9 bases between. CDR1 and CDR2 (germline): SGHVS, FQNEAQ. The length of the CDR3 is 14 residues. The CDR3 loop reads CASSLALTGEKLFF. The DNA for the CDR3 is TGTGCCAGCAGCTTAGCGCTTACAGGTGAAAAACTGTTTTTT.

The chain couples TRBV6-5 to TRBJ1-2, with a tentative D call TRBD1 (5 bases). The CDR3 consists of 14 residues. Per the germline V gene, CDR1 is MNHEY and CDR2 is SVGAGI. V was clipped by 7 bases and J by 8 bases, with 20 bases between them. This chain's CDR3 is CASTRVGATVGYTF. CDR3 in DNA: TGTGCCAGCACTCGAGTAGGGGCGACGGTGGGCTACACCTTC.